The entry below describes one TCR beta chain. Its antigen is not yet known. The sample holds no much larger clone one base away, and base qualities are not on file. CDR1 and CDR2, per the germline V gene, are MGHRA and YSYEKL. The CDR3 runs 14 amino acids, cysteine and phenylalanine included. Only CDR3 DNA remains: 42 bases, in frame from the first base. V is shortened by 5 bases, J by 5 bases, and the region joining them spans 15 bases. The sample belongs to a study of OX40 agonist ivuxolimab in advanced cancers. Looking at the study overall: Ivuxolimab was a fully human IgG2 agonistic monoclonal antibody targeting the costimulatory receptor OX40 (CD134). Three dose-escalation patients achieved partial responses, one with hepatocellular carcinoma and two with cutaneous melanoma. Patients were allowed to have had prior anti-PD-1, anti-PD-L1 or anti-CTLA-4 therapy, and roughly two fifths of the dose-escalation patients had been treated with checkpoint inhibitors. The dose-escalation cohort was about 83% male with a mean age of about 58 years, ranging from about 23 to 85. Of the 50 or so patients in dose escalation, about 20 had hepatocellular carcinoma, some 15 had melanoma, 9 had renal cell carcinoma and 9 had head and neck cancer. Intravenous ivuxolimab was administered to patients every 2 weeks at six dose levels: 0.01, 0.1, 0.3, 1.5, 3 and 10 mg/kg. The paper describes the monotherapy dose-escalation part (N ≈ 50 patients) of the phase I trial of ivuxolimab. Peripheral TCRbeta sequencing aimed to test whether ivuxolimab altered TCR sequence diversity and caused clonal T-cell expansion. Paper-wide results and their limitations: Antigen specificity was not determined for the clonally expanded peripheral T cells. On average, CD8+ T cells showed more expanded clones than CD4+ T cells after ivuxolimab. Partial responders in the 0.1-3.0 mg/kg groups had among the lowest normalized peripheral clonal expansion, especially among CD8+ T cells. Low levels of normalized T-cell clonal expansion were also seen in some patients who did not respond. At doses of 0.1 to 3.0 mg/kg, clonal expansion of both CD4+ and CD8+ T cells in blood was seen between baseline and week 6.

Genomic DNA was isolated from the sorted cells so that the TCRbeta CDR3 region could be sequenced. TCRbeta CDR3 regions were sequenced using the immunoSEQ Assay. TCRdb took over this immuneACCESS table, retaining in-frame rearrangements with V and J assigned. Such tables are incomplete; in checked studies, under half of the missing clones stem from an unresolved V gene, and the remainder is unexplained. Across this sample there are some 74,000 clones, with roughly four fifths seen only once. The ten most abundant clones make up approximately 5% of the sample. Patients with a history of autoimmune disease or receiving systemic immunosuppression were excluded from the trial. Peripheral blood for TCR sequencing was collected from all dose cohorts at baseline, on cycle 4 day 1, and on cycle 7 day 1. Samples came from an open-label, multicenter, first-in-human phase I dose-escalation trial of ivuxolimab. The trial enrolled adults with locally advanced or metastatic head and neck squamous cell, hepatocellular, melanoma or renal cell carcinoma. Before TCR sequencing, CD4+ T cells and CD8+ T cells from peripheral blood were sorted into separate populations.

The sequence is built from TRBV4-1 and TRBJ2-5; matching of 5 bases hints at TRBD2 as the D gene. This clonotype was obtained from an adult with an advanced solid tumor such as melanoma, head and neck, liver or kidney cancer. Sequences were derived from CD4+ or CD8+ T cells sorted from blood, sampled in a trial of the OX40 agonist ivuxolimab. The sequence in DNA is TGCGCCAGCAGCGGGATGGGGAGTCACGAGACCCAGTACTTC. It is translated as CASSGMGSHETQYF.